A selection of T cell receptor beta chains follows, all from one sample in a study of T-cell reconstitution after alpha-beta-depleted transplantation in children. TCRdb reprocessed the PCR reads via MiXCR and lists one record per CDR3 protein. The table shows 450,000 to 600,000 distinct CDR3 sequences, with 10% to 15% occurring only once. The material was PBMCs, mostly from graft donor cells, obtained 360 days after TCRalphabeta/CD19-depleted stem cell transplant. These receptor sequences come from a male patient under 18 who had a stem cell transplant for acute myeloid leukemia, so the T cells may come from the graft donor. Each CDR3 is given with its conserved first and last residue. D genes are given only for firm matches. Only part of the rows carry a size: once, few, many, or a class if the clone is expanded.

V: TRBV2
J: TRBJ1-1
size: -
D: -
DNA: TGTGCCAGCAGTTCAGGGAGGACTGAAGCTTTCTTT
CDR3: CASSSGRTEAFF

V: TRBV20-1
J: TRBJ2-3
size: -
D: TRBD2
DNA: TGCAGTGCTAGACCACCCCTAGCGGGAGGGGTAGATACGCAGTATTTT
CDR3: CSARPPLAGGVDTQYF

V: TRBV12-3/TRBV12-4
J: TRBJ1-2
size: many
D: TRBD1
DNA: TGTGCCAGCAGTCTCCGGGACAGCTCTAACTATGGCTACACCTTC
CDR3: CASSLRDSSNYGYTF

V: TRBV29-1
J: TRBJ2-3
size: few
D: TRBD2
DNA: TGCAGCGTTGCAATAACTAGCGAACACACAGATACGCAGTATTTT
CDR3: CSVAITSEHTDTQYF

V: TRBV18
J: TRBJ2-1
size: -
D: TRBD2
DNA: TGTGCCAGCTCATCTCTAGCGGGAGCGACCTACAATGAGCAGTTCTTC
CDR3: CASSSLAGATYNEQFF

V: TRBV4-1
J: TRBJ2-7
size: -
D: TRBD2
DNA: TGCGCCAGCAGCCAAGGGAGTAGCGGGGATTACGAGCAGTACTTC
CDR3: CASSQGSSGDYEQYF

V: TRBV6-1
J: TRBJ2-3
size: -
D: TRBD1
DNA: TGTGCCAGCAGTCAAATCGGGACAGGGGCCACAGATACGCAGTATTTT
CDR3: CASSQIGTGATDTQYF

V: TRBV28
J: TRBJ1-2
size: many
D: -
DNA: TGTGCCAGCAGTACAGACTTTTCGAGGGGAGGTGGCTACACCTTC
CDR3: CASSTDFSRGGGYTF

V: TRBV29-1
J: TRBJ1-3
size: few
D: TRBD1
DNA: TGCAGCGTGGGAAAAGGGACAGGCTCTGGAAACACCATATATTTT
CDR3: CSVGKGTGSGNTIYF

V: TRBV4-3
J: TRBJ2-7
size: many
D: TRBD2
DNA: TGCGCCAGCAGCCAAGGGAGGCTAGTTAGCGGGAGGCGCTACGAGCAGTACTTC
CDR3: CASSQGRLVSGRRYEQYF

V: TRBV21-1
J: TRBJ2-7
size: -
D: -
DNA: TGTGCCAGCAGAGAGACAGCCCCTTCCTACGAGCAGTACTTC
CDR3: CASRETAPSYEQYF

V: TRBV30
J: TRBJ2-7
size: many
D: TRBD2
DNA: TGTGCCTGGGGGACTAGCGGCTACGAGCAGTACTTC
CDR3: CAWGTSGYEQYF

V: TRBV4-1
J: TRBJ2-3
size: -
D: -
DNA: TGCGCCAGCAGCCAGCCGGGACCGAGCACAGATACGCAGTATTTT
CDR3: CASSQPGPSTDTQYF

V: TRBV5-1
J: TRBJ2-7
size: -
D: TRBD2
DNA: TGCGCCAGCAGCTGGACTAGCGGGAGGACTACCTACGAGCAGTACTTC
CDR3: CASSWTSGRTTYEQYF

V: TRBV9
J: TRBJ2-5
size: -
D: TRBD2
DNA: TGTGCCAGCAGCGTAGGACTAGCGGGAGTAGGGTGGGAGACCCAGTACTTC
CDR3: CASSVGLAGVGWETQYF

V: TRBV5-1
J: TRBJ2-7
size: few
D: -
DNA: TGCGCCAGCAGCCCGGGGGCAGGGAGCGAGCAGTACTTC
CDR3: CASSPGAGSEQYF

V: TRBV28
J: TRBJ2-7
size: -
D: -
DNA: TGTGCCAGCAGAGGGGTTGGCTCCTACGAGCAGTACTTC
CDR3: CASRGVGSYEQYF

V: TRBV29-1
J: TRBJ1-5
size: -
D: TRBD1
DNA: TGCAGCGTCCAGGGGGCGAGCAATCAGCCCCAGCATTTT
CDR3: CSVQGASNQPQHF

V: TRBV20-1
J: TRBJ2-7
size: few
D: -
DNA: TGCAGTGCTAGGGTCCCGCGACAGTCTATCCACGAGCAGTACTTC
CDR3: CSARVPRQSIHEQYF

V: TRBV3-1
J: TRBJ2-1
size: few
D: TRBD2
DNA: TGTGCCAGCAGCCCACTAAGCGGGAGAAGTAATGAGCAGTTCTTC
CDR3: CASSPLSGRSNEQFF

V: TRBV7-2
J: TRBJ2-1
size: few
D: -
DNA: TGTGCCAGCAGCTTAGTAAGGAGTCTTTACAATGAGCAGTTCTTC
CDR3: CASSLVRSLYNEQFF

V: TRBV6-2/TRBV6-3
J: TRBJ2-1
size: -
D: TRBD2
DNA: TGTGCCAGCAACCCGGGACTAGCGGGAGGGCCTCAGTACAATGAGCAGTTCTTC
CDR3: CASNPGLAGGPQYNEQFF

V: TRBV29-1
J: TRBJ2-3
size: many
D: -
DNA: TGCAGCGGAGGAAGACATGCAGATACGCAGTATTTT
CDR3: CSGGRHADTQYF

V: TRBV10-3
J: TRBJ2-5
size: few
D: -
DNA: TGTGCCATCAGTCCTACGACCCAGTGGGAGACCCAGTACTTC
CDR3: CAISPTTQWETQYF

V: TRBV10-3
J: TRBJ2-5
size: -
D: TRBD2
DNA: TGTGCCATCAGCAGACTAGCGGCAGGGGGGGCGGGCGAGACCCAGTACTTC
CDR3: CAISRLAAGGAGETQYF

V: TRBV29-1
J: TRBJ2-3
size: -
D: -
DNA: TGCAGCGCCTTTGGGCAGGGTAGCACAGATACGCAGTATTTT
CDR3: CSAFGQGSTDTQYF

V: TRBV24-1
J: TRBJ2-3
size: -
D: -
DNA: TGTGCCACCAGTGATTTGCCGCCGGACAGCAGTACGCAGTATTTT
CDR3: CATSDLPPDSSTQYF

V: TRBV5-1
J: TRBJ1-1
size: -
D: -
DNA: TGCGCCAGCAGCGATCTCTTGGTGGGGGGGGCAATGAACACTGAAGCTTTCTTT
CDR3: CASSDLLVGGAMNTEAFF

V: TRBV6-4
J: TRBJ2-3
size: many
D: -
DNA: TGTGCCAGCAGTGAAGACTACCAAATAGATACGCAGTATTTT
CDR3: CASSEDYQIDTQYF

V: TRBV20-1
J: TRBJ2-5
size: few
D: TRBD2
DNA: TGCAGTGCTAGAGATCAAAAGGCGGTTAGCGGGAGAGGAGAGACCCAGTACTTC
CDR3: CSARDQKAVSGRGETQYF

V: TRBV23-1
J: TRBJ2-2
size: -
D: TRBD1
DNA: TGCGCCAGCAGTCCTTCGGACAGGGGAACAAGAAAGAACACCGGGGAGCTGTTTTTT
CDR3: CASSPSDRGTRKNTGELFF

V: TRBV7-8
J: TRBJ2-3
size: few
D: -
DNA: TGTGCCAGCAGCTTAGCATACAACCTTTTTAGCACAGATACGCAGTATTTT
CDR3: CASSLAYNLFSTDTQYF

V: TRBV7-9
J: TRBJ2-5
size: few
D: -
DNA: TGTGCCAGCAGCTTAGGGCCCCAATTTAAGGAGAACTTC
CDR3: CASSLGPQFKENF

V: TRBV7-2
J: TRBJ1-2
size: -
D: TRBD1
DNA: TGTGCCAGCAGCCCCGGACAGGGCCGAACAGCCGGTGGCTACACCTTC
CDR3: CASSPGQGRTAGGYTF

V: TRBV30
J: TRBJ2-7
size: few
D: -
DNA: TGTGCCTGGCGAAAGGTTCTAACAGGGGAGGGCTCCTACGAGCAGTACTTC
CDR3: CAWRKVLTGEGSYEQYF

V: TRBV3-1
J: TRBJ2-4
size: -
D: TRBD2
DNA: TGTGCCAGCAGCCAAGATCCGGGGGGGAACATTCAGTACTTC
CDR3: CASSQDPGGNIQYF

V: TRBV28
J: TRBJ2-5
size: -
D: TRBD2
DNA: TGTGCCACCATATTAGCGGGAGGATCGGAGACCCAGTACTTC
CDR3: CATILAGGSETQYF

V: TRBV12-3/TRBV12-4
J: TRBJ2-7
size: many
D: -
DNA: TGTGCCAGCACCCTAGGAGGGGTTGTGAGCGAGCAGTACTTC
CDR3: CASTLGGVVSEQYF

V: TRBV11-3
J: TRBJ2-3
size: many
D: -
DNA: TGTGCCAGCAGCTTACAAGCAATGATATCTAGCACCTATCGCACAGATACGCAGTATTTT
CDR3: CASSLQAMISSTYRTDTQYF

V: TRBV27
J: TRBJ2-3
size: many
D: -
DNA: TGTGCCAGCAGTCCCGGCAGTTTCGCAGATACGCAGTATTTT
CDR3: CASSPGSFADTQYF

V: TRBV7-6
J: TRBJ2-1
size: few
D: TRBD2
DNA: TGTGCCAGCAGCCACTCTCTAGCGGAAAGATACAATGAGCAGTTCTTC
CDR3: CASSHSLAERYNEQFF

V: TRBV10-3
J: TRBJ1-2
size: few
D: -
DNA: TGTGCCATCAGTGATGGACGGGGAATCAGTGGCTACACCTTC
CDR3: CAISDGRGISGYTF

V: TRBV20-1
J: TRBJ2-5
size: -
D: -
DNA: TGCAGTGCTGAGAGAGGGAGTCCCGCCCAAGAGACCCAGTACTTC
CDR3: CSAERGSPAQETQYF

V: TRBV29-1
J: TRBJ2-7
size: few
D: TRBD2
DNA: TGCAGCGTTCATGGACTAGCGTCTGTTAGCGAGCAGTACTTC
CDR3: CSVHGLASVSEQYF

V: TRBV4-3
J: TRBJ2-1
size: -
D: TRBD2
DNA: TGCGCCAGCAGCCAAGATATCGGGACTAGCCACCTGGAGAATGAGCAGTTCTTC
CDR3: CASSQDIGTSHLENEQFF

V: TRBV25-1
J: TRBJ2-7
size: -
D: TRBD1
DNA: TGTGCCAGCTCGGGTCCAGGGGGTGGGGAGCAGTACTTC
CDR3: CASSGPGGGEQYF

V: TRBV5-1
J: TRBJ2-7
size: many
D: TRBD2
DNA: TGTGCCAGCAGTTTAGCGGGCGGGGAGCAGTACTTC
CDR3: CASSLAGGEQYF

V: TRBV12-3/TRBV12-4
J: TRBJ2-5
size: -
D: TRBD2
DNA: TGTGCCAGCTTACCCCCCACTAGCGGCCAAGAGACCCAGTACTTC
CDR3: CASLPPTSGQETQYF

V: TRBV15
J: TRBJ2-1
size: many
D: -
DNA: TGTGCCACCAGCAGAGGACAGGCCTACAATGAGCAGTTCTTC
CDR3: CATSRGQAYNEQFF

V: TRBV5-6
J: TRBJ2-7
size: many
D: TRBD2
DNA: TGTGCCAGCAGCTTCGGGGGACTAGCGGGAGACGAGCAGTACTTC
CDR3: CASSFGGLAGDEQYF

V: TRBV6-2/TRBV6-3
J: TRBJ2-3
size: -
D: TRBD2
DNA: TGTGCCAGCAGCCGCCATCAAGGACTAGCGTCGACAGATACGCAGTATTTT
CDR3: CASSRHQGLASTDTQYF

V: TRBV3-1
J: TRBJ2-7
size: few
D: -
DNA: TGTGCCAGCAGCCAAGATGGGAGCGGGTCTACCTACGAGCAGTACTTC
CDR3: CASSQDGSGSTYEQYF

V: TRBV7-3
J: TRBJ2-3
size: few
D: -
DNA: TGTGCCAGCAGCTTTGGTCCCATGGATACGCAGTATTTT
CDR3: CASSFGPMDTQYF

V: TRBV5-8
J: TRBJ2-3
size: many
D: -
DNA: TGTGCCAGCAGCTTGGGCAGGAAACAATCCACAGATACGCAGTATTTT
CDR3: CASSLGRKQSTDTQYF

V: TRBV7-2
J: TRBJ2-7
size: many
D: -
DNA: TGTGCCAGCAGCTTCCTCGGACTCCACGAGCAGTACTTC
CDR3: CASSFLGLHEQYF

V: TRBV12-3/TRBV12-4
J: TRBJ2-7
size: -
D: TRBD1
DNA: TGTGCCAGCAGTTCTACAGGGGGTCGGGGCTACGAGCAGTACTTC
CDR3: CASSSTGGRGYEQYF

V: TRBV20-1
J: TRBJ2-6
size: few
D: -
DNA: TGCAGTGCTGCCCCCGGGAATCCAAATTCTGGGGCCAACGTCCTGACTTTC
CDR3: CSAAPGNPNSGANVLTF

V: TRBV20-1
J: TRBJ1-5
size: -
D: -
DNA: TGCAGTGCCCCCATTTCCGGGACCCTTTATAGCAATCAGCCCCAGCATTTT
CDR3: CSAPISGTLYSNQPQHF

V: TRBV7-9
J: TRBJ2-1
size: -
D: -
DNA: TGTGCCAGCAGCTTAGAGCCCGTGGTGAAGCAGTTCTTC
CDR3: CASSLEPVVKQFF